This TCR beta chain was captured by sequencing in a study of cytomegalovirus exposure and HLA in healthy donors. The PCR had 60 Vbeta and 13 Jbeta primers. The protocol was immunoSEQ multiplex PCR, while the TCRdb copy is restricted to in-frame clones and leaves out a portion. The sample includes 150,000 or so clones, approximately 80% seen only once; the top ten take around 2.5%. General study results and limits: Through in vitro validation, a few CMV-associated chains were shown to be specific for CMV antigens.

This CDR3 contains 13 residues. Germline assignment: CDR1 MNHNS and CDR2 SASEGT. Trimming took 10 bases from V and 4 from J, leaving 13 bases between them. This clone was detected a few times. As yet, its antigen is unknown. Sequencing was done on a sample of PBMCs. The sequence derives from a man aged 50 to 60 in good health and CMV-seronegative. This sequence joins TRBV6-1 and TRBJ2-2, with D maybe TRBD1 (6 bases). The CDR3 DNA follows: TGTGCCATCCGGGACACTGCCACCGGGGAGCTGTTTTTT. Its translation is CAIRDTATGELFF.